Below, 25 T cell receptor beta chains from the same sample are listed, as sequenced in a study of OX40 agonist ivuxolimab in advanced cancers. Assay: immunoSEQ multiplex PCR; the TCRdb copy retains only in-frame clones and omits some. The data contain approximately 26,000 clones, 79% of them singletons. The specimen comprised CD4+ or CD8+ T cells sorted from blood, sampled in a trial of the OX40 agonist ivuxolimab. Receptors were obtained from an adult with an advanced solid tumor such as melanoma, head and neck, liver or kidney cancer.

The V gene is TRBV6-1, the J gene TRBJ2-7; 7 positions match TRBD1. The CDR3 is made up of 16 amino acids. The junction had 9 bases not matched to a gene; V was cut back by 2 bases and J by 2 bases. The V gene's germline CDR1 is MNHNS and CDR2 SASEGT. CDR3 coding DNA: TGTGCCAGCAGTGAAAGGCCCGACAGGGCCCCCTACGAGCAGTACTTC. This translates into CASSERPDRAPYEQYF.

This clone was observed once. In DNA, the CDR3 is TGTGCCAGCAGCGTCGCGGGGGGGCTGTACGAGACCCAGTACTTC. This encodes CASSVAGGLYETQYF. The V and J genes are TRBV9 and TRBJ2-5, with TRBD2 matching over 9 bases. Trimming took 2 bases from V and 5 from J; bases not matched to a gene: 7. Germline V gene lookup returns CDR1 SGDLS and CDR2 YYNGEE. The length of the CDR3 is 15 residues.

Of note for this clone: The sample holds other DNA sequences that translate to the same CDR3. The chain couples TRBV7-2 to TRBJ2-7; D might be TRBD2 (5 bases). This CDR3 is 14 amino acids long. Trimming cost V 4 bases and J 2 bases, with 12 bases left between them. Germline V gene data show CDR1 as SGHTA and CDR2 as FQGNSA. The CDR3 sequence is CASSSRLAPYEQYF. In DNA, the CDR3 is TGTGCCAGCAGCTCCAGGCTAGCCCCCTACGAGCAGTACTTC.

CDR3 region: CSVEDLYPGQGVETEAFF. The DNA of the CDR3 is TGCAGCGTTGAAGATCTTTACCCGGGACAGGGGGTGGAAACTGAAGCTTTCTTT. The chain links TRBV29-1 to TRBJ1-1, with 11 bases that match TRBD1. This CDR3 has 18 residues. V lost 0 bases and J lost 5; bases outside the gene matches: 14. The germline V gene encodes CDR1 SQVTM and CDR2 ANQGSEA.

This chain links TRBV29-1 with TRBJ1-2, with 11 positions matching TRBD1. V lost 5 bases, J lost 3 bases, and 2 bases stayed unmatched. This CDR3 contains 13 residues. Germline V gene lookup returns CDR1 SQVTM and CDR2 ANQGSEA. The CDR3 loop reads CSVRDRGDYGYTF. The CDR3 DNA follows: TGCAGCGTTAGGGACAGGGGGGACTATGGCTACACCTTC.

The chain recombines TRBV5-6 with TRBJ2-1; no definite D call. The CDR3 is 15 residues long. Germline V lookup: CDR1 SGHDT, CDR2 YYEEEE. V shed 0 bases and J shed 6 bases, with 13 bases lying between them. The chain's CDR3 is CASSLVIEEFNEQFF. Written as DNA, the CDR3 is TGTGCCAGCAGCTTGGTCATCGAAGAGTTCAATGAGCAGTTCTTC.

The chain links TRBV6-5 to TRBJ1-5, with 10 nucleotides matching TRBD1. V was pared by 6 bases and J by 10 bases, with 6 bases of the junction left unmatched. This CDR3 is built from 13 residues. The germline V gene encodes CDR1 MNHEY and CDR2 SVGAGI. CDR3 region: CASRRDRGRPQHF. CDR3 sequence (DNA): TGTGCCAGCAGACGGGACAGGGGAAGACCCCAGCATTTT.

The chain joins TRBV7-3 to TRBJ2-2, with D perhaps TRBD1 or TRBD2 (6 bases each). The CDR3 contains 15 residues. Trimming shortened V by 7 bases and J by 1 base, and 13 bases separated the two germline ends. Per the germline V gene, CDR1 is SGHTA and CDR2 is FQGTGA. CDR3 in DNA: TGTGCCAGCACCCTGGGGGGCAGGAACACCGGGGAGCTGTTTTTT. Residues: CASTLGGRNTGELFF.

The rearrangement links TRBV6-1 to TRBJ1-6; TRBD1 aligns across 7 bases. This CDR3 comprises 14 residues. Looked up from germline, CDR1 is MNHNS and CDR2 is SASEGT. With 5 bases clipped from V and 8 bases from J, the junction kept 6 bases outside the gene matches. The CDR3 sequence is CASSSQGLYSPLHF. CDR3 sequence (DNA): TGTGCCAGCAGTTCACAGGGGCTTTATTCACCCCTCCACTTT.

The rearrangement uses TRBV5-5 and TRBJ1-3; 10 positions match TRBD1. The ends lost 6 bases at V and 4 bases at J; junction bases unmatched: 7. This CDR3 has 15 residues. Germline-derived CDR1 and CDR2 are SGHKS and YYEKEE (reference sequence). CDR3 DNA sequence: TGTGCCAGCATCCCGGGACAGGGGCTAGGAAACACCATATATTTT. Translated: CASIPGQGLGNTIYF.

The chain's CDR3 is CASSPVRVVKTQYF. The CDR3 bases are TGTGCCAGCAGCCCAGTCAGAGTCGTTAAGACCCAGTACTTC. V and J are TRBV11-2 and TRBJ2-5; D is ambiguous. CDR3 length: 14 residues. Germline lookup yields CDR1 SGHAT and CDR2 FQNNGV. V lost 5 bases and J 6 bases, leaving 16 bases between the germline ends. The full variable domain, its missing parts supplied by reference TRBV11-2 and TRBJ2-5, is EAGVAQSPRYKIIEKRQSVAFWCNPISGHATLYWYQQILGQGPKLLIQFQNNGVVDDSQLPKDRFSAERLKGVDSTLKIQPAKLEDSAVYLCASSPVRVVKTQYFGPGTRLLVL.

The rearrangement uses TRBV19 and TRBJ1-2, with 7 bases lining up with TRBD1. This CDR3 region has 16 residues. The J segment lost 7 bases and the V segment lost 0 bases, leaving 11 bases of the junction unmatched. Germline values: CDR1 LNHDA, CDR2 SQIVND (reference sequence). The CDR3: CASSIDYVGQSSGYTF. The CDR3 bases are TGTGCCAGTAGTATAGATTACGTGGGACAGTCCTCTGGCTACACCTTC.

In its sample, this clone was seen a few times. CDR3 sequence (DNA): TGTGCCAGTAGTCTTCGACAGGGGGTCTCTGGAAACACCATATATTTT. This translates into CASSLRQGVSGNTIYF. The chain carries TRBV19 and TRBJ1-3; 9 bases align to TRBD1. The CDR3 is made up of 16 amino acids. Germline V gene sequence: CDR1 LNHDA, CDR2 SQIVND (reference sequence). V gave up 5 bases and J gave up 0 bases; unmatched junction bases: 5.

The CDR3 loop reads CASSQMGQGGAKNIQYF. Written as DNA, the CDR3 is TGTGCCAGCAGCCAGATGGGTCAGGGGGGAGCCAAAAACATTCAGTACTTC. The J gene is TRBJ2-4, the V gene TRBV4-2, with D possibly being TRBD1 (7 bases). V lost 3 bases and J lost 0, with 15 bases in between. The CDR3 contains 17 residues. CDR1 and CDR2 (germline): LGHNA, YNFKEQ.

The chain has TRBV5-4 and TRBJ1-1; TRBD1 might be the D (5 bases). Looked up from germline, CDR1 is SGHNT and CDR2 is YYREEE (reference sequence). V gave up 0 bases and J gave up 3 bases, with 12 bases separating them. This CDR3 has 15 residues. The DNA for the CDR3 is TGTGCCAGCAGCTTGGGTGGGACTGGGCACACTGAAGCTTTCTTT. It translates to CASSLGGTGHTEAFF.

The chain combines TRBV25-1 with TRBJ1-1; 8 bases map to TRBD1. Germline trimming cut 8 bases from V and 8 bases from J; bases unmatched to any gene: 7. The germline CDR1 and CDR2 sequences are MGHDK and SYGVNS. The CDR3 has 12 residues. The CDR3 DNA is TGTGCCAGCGGCACAGGGGGTCCCGAAGCTTTCTTT. The encoded protein is CASGTGGPEAFF.

The CDR3 DNA follows: TGCGCCAGCGGAACAGGGGCTAACTATGGCTACACCTTC. It is translated as CASGTGANYGYTF. The J gene is TRBJ1-2, the V gene TRBV5-1; 7 bases line up with TRBD1. With 7 bases clipped from V and 0 bases from J, the junction kept 3 bases outside the gene matches. CDR1 SGHRS and CDR2 YFSETQ come from the germline V gene. The CDR3 runs to 13 residues.

V is TRBV7-9 and J is TRBJ2-3; the D gene is possibly TRBD1 (6 bases). Germline V gene data show CDR1 as SEHNR and CDR2 as FQNEAQ (reference sequence). This CDR3 is 15 amino acids long. V was clipped by 4 bases and J by 2 bases, with 13 bases between them. CDR3 in amino acids: CASSSWTEATDTQYF. CDR3 bases: TGTGCCAGCAGCTCCTGGACAGAGGCCACAGATACGCAGTATTTT.

The chain uses TRBV19 and TRBJ2-7; D could derive from TRBD1 or TRBD2 (6 bases each). V was clipped by 3 bases and J by 3 bases, with 15 bases between them. This CDR3 has 15 residues. Germline V CDR1 and CDR2: LNHDA, SQIVND (reference sequence). CDR3 DNA sequence: TGTGCCAGTAGTATTGTCGTACAGGGAGGCTACGAGCAGTACTTC. Its protein is CASSIVVQGGYEQYF.

The CDR3, as DNA: TGTGCCAGTACCCGGGAGCCTAGCGGGGAAATAAACACCGGGGAGCTGTTTTTT. Translated, it gives CASTREPSGEINTGELFF. The genes are TRBV19 and TRBJ2-2, with 9 bases that match TRBD2. V lost 7 bases to trimming and J lost 2 bases; unmatched junction nucleotides: 14. Germline CDR1 and CDR2: LNHDA and SQIVND (reference sequence). The CDR3 totals 18 residues.

This sequence joins TRBV11-1 and TRBJ1-1; 9 nucleotides match TRBD1. Per germline, CDR1 SGHAT and CDR2 FQDESV (reference sequence). V was clipped by 2 bases and J by 6 bases; unmatched bases: 7. The CDR3 extends over 15 amino acids. CDR3 region: CASSLRRDRVSEAFF. Written as DNA, the CDR3 is TGTGCCAGCAGCTTACGGAGGGACAGGGTATCTGAAGCTTTCTTT.

A note on this clone: One end of the junction varies from germline; a read error may be responsible. The rearrangement joins TRBV6-1 to TRBJ1-1; tentatively, D is TRBD1 (5 bases). In germline, CDR1 is MNHNS, CDR2 SASEGT. The CDR3 sequence is 14 residues long. The DNA for the CDR3 is TGTGCCAGCAGTGATCCCACGGCAGGGTGGGAAAGGGGCTTT. Translation: CASSDPTAGWERGF.

In this sample, this clone turned up once. The chain combines TRBV7-2 with TRBJ1-2; 7 bases map to TRBD1. Trimming took 2 bases from V and 0 from J; bases not matched to a gene: 9. The CDR3 length is 17 residues. The germline V gene has CDR1 SGHTA and CDR2 FQGNSA. The CDR3 DNA follows: TGTGCCAGCAGCTTACCAGGGGGGCATCCTACTAACTATGGCTACACCTTC. The encoded protein is CASSLPGGHPTNYGYTF.

The chain combines TRBV2 with TRBJ2-3; TRBD1 matches at 9 bases. Per the germline V gene, CDR1 is SNHLY and CDR2 is FYNNEI. This CDR3 spans 15 amino acids. The V gene end was trimmed by 8 bases and the J gene end by 5 bases; junction bases not matched to a gene: 11. The CDR3 bases are TGTGCCAGCTTTGGACGGACAGGGGTGAGAGATACGCAGTATTTT. Its translation: CASFGRTGVRDTQYF.

CDR3 region: CASSIALYNEQFF. Written as DNA, the CDR3 is TGTGCCAGTAGTATAGCTCTCTACAATGAGCAGTTCTTC. The chain uses TRBV19 and TRBJ2-1; D unclear. The germline gives CDR1 LNHDA, CDR2 SQIVND (reference sequence). Deletions cut 1 base from V and 3 bases from J, with 4 bases between. The CDR3 is 13 residues long.